These 20 T cell receptor beta chains were sequenced from one sample in a study of blood T cell repertoires in COVID-19 (TCRdb year 2020). Library prep was done by the immunoSEQ multiplex PCR assay. In TCRdb, the immuneACCESS table is reduced to in-frame sequences with V and J assigned. These tables do not hold every clone; where another copy was compared, an unresolved V gene accounts for under half, and the others remain unexplained. The sample profile shows 100,000 to 150,000 clones; 88% of them were found once. The ten largest clones capture roughly 1.1% of the sample. The sequencing sample was made of peripheral blood. Receptors were obtained from a woman aged 80 or over with acute or convalescent COVID-19.

This sequence joins TRBV19 and TRBJ2-7, with D possibly TRBD2 on 6 matching bases. Between the trimmed V and J ends, which lost 1 base and 3 bases, there was a span of 13 bases. The CDR3 is 15 amino acids. Looked up from germline, CDR1 is LNHDA and CDR2 is SQIVND (reference sequence). CDR3 sequence: CASSIGDLEGYEQYF. CDR3 coding DNA: TGTGCCAGTAGTATAGGGGACTTAGAAGGCTACGAGCAGTACTTC.

This clone was observed a few times. The V call is TRBV7-2, the J call TRBJ1-6; D uncertain. Trimming took off 1 base at V and 0 bases at J, with 7 bases between the two ends. CDR1 is SGHTA and CDR2 is FQGNSA in the germline V gene. CDR3 length: 16 amino acids. CDR3 in DNA: TGTGCCAGCAGCTTAGTTGAGAGCTCCTATAATTCACCCCTCCACTTT. This gives the protein CASSLVESSYNSPLHF.

This clone was observed a handful of times. The chain has TRBV27 and TRBJ1-1; D call uncertain. Trimming left V 8 bases short and J 2 bases short, with 12 bases between. Germline V gene lookup returns CDR1 MNHEY and CDR2 SMNVEV (reference sequence). This CDR3 has 13 amino acids. The CDR3 reads CASSVAGNTEAFF. The CDR3 DNA reads as TGTGCCAGCTCGGTGGCGGGTAACACTGAAGCTTTCTTT.

The rearrangement uses TRBV6-5 and TRBJ1-5; 7 nucleotides line up with TRBD1. V trimming: 6 bases; J trimming: 0 bases; junction bases outside the gene matches: 5. The CDR3 contains 15 residues. The V gene's germline CDR1 is MNHEY and CDR2 SVGAGI. The CDR3 protein is CASRTGLYSNQPQHF. Here the CDR3 DNA reads TGTGCCAGCAGGACAGGGTTGTATAGCAATCAGCCCCAGCATTTT.

This chain uses TRBV12-3 or TRBV12-4 with TRBJ2-1; a possible D gene is TRBD2 (5 bases). Between the trimmed V and J ends, which lost 6 bases and 6 bases, there was a span of 12 bases. CDR3 size: 13 residues. DNA for the CDR3: TGTGCCAGCAGGGCCGGGGTGCTCAATGAGCAGTTCTTC. Protein product: CASRAGVLNEQFF.

J is TRBJ2-2 and V is TRBV9; TRBD1 matches 11 bases. Germline V gene data show CDR1 as SGDLS and CDR2 as YYNGEE. The CDR3 spans 16 residues. Trimming took 1 base from V and 7 from J; bases not matched to a gene: 6. The CDR3 loop is CASSVRGQGAGGELFF. CDR3 DNA: TGTGCCAGCAGCGTACGAGGACAGGGGGCCGGCGGGGAGCTGTTTTTT. The whole variable domain, remainder taken from reference TRBV9 and TRBJ2-2, is DSGVTQTPKHLITATGQRVTLRCSPRSGDLSVYWYQQSLDQGLQFLIQYYNGEERAKGNILERFSAQQFPDLHSELNLSSLELGDSALYFCASSVRGQGAGGELFFGEGSRLTVL.

This chain connects TRBV6-1 to TRBJ1-2; D remains ambiguous. CDR1 MNHNS and CDR2 SASEGT come from the germline V gene. The CDR3 runs to 14 residues. Deletions cut 1 base from V and 0 bases from J, with 6 bases between. The CDR3 spells CASSEDKSNYGYTF. The CDR3 bases are TGTGCCAGCAGTGAAGACAAGTCTAACTATGGCTACACCTTC.

The chain is built from TRBV5-4 and TRBJ2-5, with D perhaps matching TRBD2 (5 bases). The CDR3 extends over 14 amino acids. Per the germline V gene, CDR1 is SGHNT and CDR2 is YYREEE (reference sequence). V was cut by 3 bases and J by 6 bases, with 15 bases left in between. The CDR3 here is CASSSLDPGKTQYF. CDR3 nucleotides: TGTGCCAGCAGCTCCTTGGACCCCGGGAAGACCCAGTACTTC. The whole variable domain, remainder taken from reference TRBV5-4 and TRBJ2-5, is ETGVTQSPTHLIKTRGQQVTLRCSSQSGHNTVSWYQQALGQGPQFIFQYYREEENGRGNFPPRFSGLQFPNYSSELNVNALELDDSALYLCASSSLDPGKTQYFGPGTRLLVL.

This clone was recorded once. The chain uses TRBV7-8 and TRBJ1-5, with D unresolved. Trimming left V 0 bases short and J 3 bases short, with 3 bases between. Germline loops: CDR1 SGHVS, CDR2 FQNEAQ. This CDR3 has 13 amino acids. CDR3 sequence reads: CASSLALNQPQHF. The CDR3 bases are TGTGCCAGCAGCTTAGCACTCAATCAGCCCCAGCATTTT.

This sequence joins TRBV5-5 and TRBJ2-7; D is undetermined. The germline V gene has CDR1 SGHKS and CDR2 YYEKEE (reference sequence). The CDR3 has 13 amino acids. V was pared by 4 bases and J by 6 bases, with 14 bases between. CDR3 loop: CASSHLTTGEQYF. CDR3 DNA sequence: TGTGCCAGCAGCCACCTAACGACGGGCGAGCAGTACTTC.

A single count supports this clone. The CDR3 nucleotides are TGTGCCAGCAGCCAACAGACAGGGGCTCTCTATAATTCACCCCTCCACTTT. This translates into CASSQQTGALYNSPLHF. This chain joins TRBV3-1 (or the pseudogene TRBV3-2) and TRBJ1-6; 8 bases are a match to TRBD1. The CDR3 has 17 amino acids. Per germline, CDR1 LGHDT and CDR2 YNNKEL (reference sequence). The V gene end was trimmed by 2 bases and the J gene end by 3 bases; junction bases not matched to a gene: 6.

Only one count was recorded for this clone. The V and J genes are TRBV18 and TRBJ2-5; 8 bases are shared with TRBD1. V lost 2 bases and J lost 1; bases outside the gene matches: 6. From germline, CDR1 is KGHSH and CDR2 LQKENI. This CDR3 has 16 amino acids. This chain's CDR3 is CASSPYFTGGQETQYF. CDR3 DNA: TGTGCCAGCTCACCATATTTTACAGGGGGCCAAGAGACCCAGTACTTC.

This rearrangement joins TRBV18 to TRBJ1-1; D not resolved. V was cut by 0 bases and J by 11 bases, with 10 bases left in between. CDR1 and CDR2 (germline): KGHSH, LQKENI. The CDR3 covers 12 residues. The CDR3 nucleotides are TGTGCCAGCTCACCACCAGGGAGGCGGGCTTTCTTT. This gives the protein CASSPPGRRAFF.

V usage is TRBV6-1 and J usage is TRBJ1-5; possibly TRBD1 for D (6 bases). The germline CDR1 and CDR2 sequences are MNHNS and SASEGT. The CDR3 has 21 residues. V lost 2 bases to trimming and J lost 4 bases, with 30 bases between them. The CDR3 sequence is CASSESLKQGRLGGGNQPQHF. The CDR3 DNA follows: TGTGCCAGCAGTGAATCCCTAAAACAGGGTCGCTTAGGTGGTGGAAATCAGCCCCAGCATTTT.

The chain uses TRBV3-1 (or the pseudogene TRBV3-2) and TRBJ1-2, with D possibly matching TRBD1 (5 bases). Trimming took 0 bases from V and 7 from J, leaving 18 bases between them. The CDR3 runs 16 residues. Germline CDR1 reads LGHDT; CDR2 reads YNNKEL (reference sequence). CDR3 DNA: TGTGCCAGCAGCCAAGATGGGGAAGGGCTTCAGGGTGGCTACACCTTC. It encodes CASSQDGEGLQGGYTF.

The chain couples TRBV18 to TRBJ1-3; maybe TRBD1 (5 bases). V gave up 9 bases and J gave up 8 bases, with 11 bases separating them. In germline, CDR1 is KGHSH, CDR2 LQKENI. This CDR3 comprises 11 residues. CDR3 residues: CASQVGDTIYF. CDR3 nucleotide sequence: TGTGCCAGTCAAGTAGGGGACACCATATATTTT.

CDR3 amino acids: CASKTINSGNTIYF. For the CDR3, the DNA is TGTGCCAGCAAGACAATAAACTCTGGAAACACCATATATTTT. This chain uses TRBV6-5 with TRBJ1-3; D is ambiguous. The CDR3 extends over 14 amino acids. CDR1 MNHEY and CDR2 SVGAGI come from the germline V gene. Trimming shortened V by 7 bases and J by 0 bases, and 10 bases separated the two germline ends.

The chain is built from TRBV9 and TRBJ2-5; D remains unclear. This CDR3 has 13 amino acids. V gave up 4 bases and J gave up 7 bases, with 14 bases separating them. Germline V CDR1 and CDR2: SGDLS, YYNGEE. In DNA, the CDR3 is TGTGCCAGCAGCCCCAGGCAAGAGTGGACCCAGTACTTC. Its translation: CASSPRQEWTQYF.

This rearrangement joins TRBV4-1 to TRBJ1-6, with 7 bases identical to TRBD1. CDR1 and CDR2 from the germline V gene are MGHRA and YSYEKL. The junction had 5 bases not matched to a gene; V was cut back by 0 bases and J by 9 bases. This CDR3 comprises 15 residues. The CDR3 DNA is TGCGCCAGCAGCCAAGAACCAGGGGGAACTTCACCCCTCCACTTT. Encoded protein: CASSQEPGGTSPLHF.

This rearrangement joins TRBV5-1 to TRBJ2-1, with 8 bases aligning to TRBD2. Germline CDR1 SGHRS, CDR2 YFSETQ. The CDR3 is made up of 17 amino acids. The ends lost 0 bases at V and 6 bases at J; junction bases unmatched: 11. The CDR3 sequence: CASSLVARLATVNEQFF. The CDR3 DNA is TGCGCCAGCAGCTTGGTAGCTCGACTAGCGACCGTCAATGAGCAGTTCTTC.